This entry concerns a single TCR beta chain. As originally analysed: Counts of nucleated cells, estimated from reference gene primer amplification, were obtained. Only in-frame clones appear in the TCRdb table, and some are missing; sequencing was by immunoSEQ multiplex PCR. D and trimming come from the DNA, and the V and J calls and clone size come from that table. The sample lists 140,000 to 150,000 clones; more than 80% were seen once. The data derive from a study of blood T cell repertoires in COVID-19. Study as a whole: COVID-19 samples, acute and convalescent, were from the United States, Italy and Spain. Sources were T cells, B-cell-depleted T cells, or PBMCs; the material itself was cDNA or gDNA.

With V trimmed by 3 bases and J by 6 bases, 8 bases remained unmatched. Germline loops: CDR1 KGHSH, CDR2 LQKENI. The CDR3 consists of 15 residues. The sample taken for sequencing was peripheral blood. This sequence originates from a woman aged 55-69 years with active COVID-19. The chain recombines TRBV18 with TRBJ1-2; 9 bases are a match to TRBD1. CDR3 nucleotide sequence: TGTGCCAGCTCACCTACAGGGGGCGTGGGAAATGGCTACACCTTC. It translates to CASSPTGGVGNGYTF.